This entry features one T cell receptor beta chain sequence. Its antigen remains unknown. The same CDR3 also results from other DNA sequences found in this sample. The sample comes from a study of OX40 agonist ivuxolimab in advanced cancers. Study results and limitations: At 0.1 to 3.0 mg/kg, CD4+ and CD8+ blood T cells expanded clonally by week 6.

Germline CDR1 SQVTM, CDR2 ANQGSEA. The CDR3 is 13 residues long. V lost 5 bases to trimming and J lost 3 bases; unmatched junction nucleotides: 6. Sequenced by immunoSEQ multiplex PCR; TCRdb stores in-frame clones only, minus some. Found here are more than 65,000 clones, approximately 91% of them singletons; the top ten hold under 0.9%. Source: CD4+ or CD8+ T cells sorted from blood, taken in a trial of the OX40 agonist ivuxolimab. This clonotype originated in an adult with an advanced solid tumor such as melanoma, head and neck, liver or kidney cancer. The chain is built from TRBV29-1 and TRBJ1-1, with 7 bases fitting TRBD1. CDR3 amino acids: CSVRTGGDTEAFF. Here the CDR3 DNA reads TGCAGCGTTCGGACAGGTGGGGACACTGAAGCTTTCTTT.